Below, 16 T cell receptor beta chains from the same sample are listed, as sequenced in a study of blood T cell repertoires in COVID-19. The assay was immunoSEQ multiplex PCR, and TCRdb's table has in-frame clones only and misses some. Here the sample spans some 120,000 clones, around 74% being singletons. Material: peripheral blood. All receptors derive from a man between 60 and 70 years old with acute or convalescent COVID-19.

The V gene is TRBV12-5, the J gene TRBJ1-2; D uncertain. This CDR3 region has 14 residues. With 2 bases removed from V and 2 bases from J, the gap between germline ends came to 9 bases. Per the germline V gene, CDR1 is LGHNT and CDR2 is FRNRAP. The CDR3 DNA is TGTGCTAGTGGTTTGTCGGCGGAGAACTATGGCTACACCTTC. This codes for CASGLSAENYGYTF.

This clone has a handful of counts. The CDR3 DNA reads as TGTGCCAGCAGCCAATACATGCGGGAGACTGAGCAGTTCTTC. Translated: CASSQYMRETEQFF. This chain joins TRBV16 and TRBJ2-1; TRBD2 matches at 7 bases. V was clipped by 1 base and J by 9 bases; unmatched bases: 6. Germline V gives CDR1 KGHSY, CDR2 FQNENV. The CDR3 has 14 amino acids.

V and J are TRBV5-1 and TRBJ2-1, with 10 bases that match TRBD2. CDR3 length: 16 residues. Looked up from germline, CDR1 is SGHRS and CDR2 is YFSETQ. The trim removed 2 bases at V and 10 bases at J, leaving 12 bases unmatched. The chain's CDR3 is CASSLIPTSGNQEQFF. CDR3 in DNA: TGCGCCAGCAGCTTAATCCCCACTAGCGGGAATCAGGAGCAGTTCTTC.

The chain combines TRBV9 with TRBJ1-2; D is unresolved. In germline, CDR1 is SGDLS, CDR2 YYNGEE. The CDR3 extends over 15 amino acids. V was clipped by 5 bases and J by 7 bases, with 21 bases between them. CDR3 nucleotide sequence: TGTGCCAGCAGTCAGAACATAAAAGTTTCGGGTGGCTACACCTTC. It is translated as CASSQNIKVSGGYTF.

The rearrangement links TRBV14 to TRBJ2-2; 8 bases are shared with TRBD1. Trimming took 0 bases from V and 7 from J; bases not matched to a gene: 7. Germline values: CDR1 SGHDN, CDR2 FVKESK. The CDR3 loop spans 16 amino acids. Written as DNA, the CDR3 is TGTGCCAGCAGCCAAGATCGGAACAGGGGGTACGGGGAGCTGTTTTTT. Amino acids: CASSQDRNRGYGELFF.

This clone has a handful of counts. This rearrangement joins TRBV6-1 to TRBJ1-1; a possible D gene is TRBD1 (5 bases). This CDR3 spans 13 amino acids. CDR1 is MNHNS and CDR2 is SASEGT in the germline V gene. V dropped 1 base and J dropped 6 bases, with 9 bases sitting between them. CDR3 bases: TGTGCCAGCAGTGAAGAGGGGTTGGCTGAAGCTTTCTTT. Protein: CASSEEGLAEAFF.

This clone came up once. This chain links TRBV2 with TRBJ2-3; the match to TRBD2 covers 15 bases. V lost 8 bases to trimming and J lost 11 bases; unmatched junction nucleotides: 5. The germline V gene has CDR1 SNHLY and CDR2 FYNNEI. This CDR3 has 13 residues. The CDR3, as DNA: TGTGCCAGCGGGACTAGCGGGGGGAATATGCAGTATTTT. Translation: CASGTSGGNMQYF.

In this sample, this clone turned up once. J is TRBJ1-6 and V is TRBV14, with TRBD1 identical over 7 bases. The CDR3 covers 16 residues. Germline loops: CDR1 SGHDN, CDR2 FVKESK. The V and J ends lost 1 base and 9 bases, in that order; junction bases with no gene match: 9. DNA of the CDR3: TGTGCCAGCAGCCAAGCCGGGACAGCCGGACGTTCACCCCTCCACTTT. It translates to CASSQAGTAGRSPLHF. Based on the CDR3 plus reference TRBV14 and TRBJ1-6, the full variable domain is EAGVTQFPSHSVIEKGQTVTLRCDPISGHDNLYWYRRVMGKEIKFLLHFVKESKQDESGMPNNRFLAERTGGTYSTLKVQPAELEDSGVYFCASSQAGTAGRSPLHFGNGTRLTVT.

The chain is built from TRBV29-1 and TRBJ2-3, with 8 bases lining up with TRBD2. The CDR3 length is 17 residues. With 4 bases clipped from V and 3 bases from J, the junction kept 15 bases outside the gene matches. Germline CDR1 is SQVTM and CDR2 is ANQGSEA. CDR3 DNA: TGCAGCGTTGTGGGCCTCGGGGGGGCCAGTAAGACAGATACGCAGTATTTT. Its translation is CSVVGLGGASKTDTQYF.

The CDR3 sequence is CASSPRTDGSNQPQHF. The CDR3 DNA is TGTGCCAGCAGCCCCCGGACAGATGGGAGCAATCAGCCCCAGCATTTT. This chain joins TRBV11-2 and TRBJ1-5; D is possibly TRBD1 (6 bases). Germline V gives CDR1 SGHAT, CDR2 FQNNGV. V lost 5 bases, J lost 1 base, and 15 bases lay in between. CDR3 length equals 16 residues.

This clone was found a few times. This rearrangement joins TRBV2 to TRBJ1-2, with a tentative D call TRBD1 (5 bases). Trimming cost V 4 bases and J 8 bases, with 23 bases left between them. This CDR3 has 16 residues. From germline, CDR1 is SNHLY and CDR2 FYNNEI. Here the CDR3 DNA reads TGTGCCAGCAGTGTTTTGAGTGTTAGGGCTGCAGGGGGCTACACCTTC. As protein: CASSVLSVRAAGGYTF.

The chain is built from TRBV19 and TRBJ1-5, with D uncertain. The CDR3 is 16 amino acids. With 4 bases removed from V and 4 bases from J, the gap between germline ends came to 17 bases. Germline-derived CDR1 and CDR2 are LNHDA and SQIVND (reference sequence). This CDR3 is CASSTRGAGKNQPQHF. CDR3 coding DNA: TGTGCCAGTAGTACCCGGGGAGCGGGGAAAAATCAGCCCCAGCATTTT.

The chain combines TRBV5-4 with TRBJ2-2, with 9 bases aligning to TRBD2. Per germline, CDR1 SGHNT and CDR2 YYREEE (reference sequence). The trim removed 0 bases at V and 0 bases at J, leaving 3 bases unmatched. This CDR3 comprises 17 residues. The CDR3, as DNA: TGTGCCAGCAGCTTGGATAGCGGGGGATCGAACACCGGGGAGCTGTTTTTT. Its protein product is CASSLDSGGSNTGELFF.

This clone occurred once. The V and J genes are TRBV30 and TRBJ1-2; D uncertain. The germline V gene has CDR1 GTSNPN and CDR2 SVGIG (reference sequence). The V end lost 1 base, the J end lost 5 bases, and 14 bases lay between the germline ends. The CDR3 is 14 residues long. CDR3 coding DNA: TGTGCCTGGAGTGCGGCGGGCAGGTATTATGGCTACACCTTC. Protein: CAWSAAGRYYGYTF.

V usage is TRBV6-6 and J usage is TRBJ2-4; possible D gene TRBD1, 6 bases. The V and J ends lost 1 base and 0 bases respectively, with 10 bases between them. CDR3 size: 16 residues. Germline V gene data show CDR1 as MNHNY and CDR2 as SVGAGI (reference sequence). The CDR3 sequence: CASSYLGASAKNIQYF. Written as DNA, the CDR3 is TGTGCCAGCAGTTACTTGGGGGCTTCAGCCAAAAACATTCAGTACTTC.

The CDR3 region has the DNA TGTGCCTGGAGTGTTCTAGCAGGACAGGGGCCCGAGCAGTACTTC. Protein product: CAWSVLAGQGPEQYF. The V and J genes are TRBV30 and TRBJ2-7; 9 positions agree with TRBD1. With V trimmed by 0 bases and J by 6 bases, 9 bases remained unmatched. CDR1 and CDR2 from the germline V gene are GTSNPN and SVGIG (reference sequence). This CDR3 has 15 residues.